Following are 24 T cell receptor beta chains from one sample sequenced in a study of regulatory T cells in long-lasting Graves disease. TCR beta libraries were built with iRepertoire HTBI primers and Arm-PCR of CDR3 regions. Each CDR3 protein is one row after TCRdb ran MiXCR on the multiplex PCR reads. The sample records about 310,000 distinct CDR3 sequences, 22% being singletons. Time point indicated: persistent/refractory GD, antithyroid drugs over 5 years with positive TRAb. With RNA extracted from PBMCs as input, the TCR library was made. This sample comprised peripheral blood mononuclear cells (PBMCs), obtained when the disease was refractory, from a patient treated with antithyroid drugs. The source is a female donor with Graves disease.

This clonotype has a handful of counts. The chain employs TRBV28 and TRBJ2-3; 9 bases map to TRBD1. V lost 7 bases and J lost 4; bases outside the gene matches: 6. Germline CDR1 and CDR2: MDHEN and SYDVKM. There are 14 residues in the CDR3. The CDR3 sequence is CASIRDRAADTQYF. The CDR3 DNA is TGTGCCAGCATCCGGGACAGGGCCGCAGATACGCAGTATTTT. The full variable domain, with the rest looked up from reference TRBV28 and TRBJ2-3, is DVKVTQSSRYLVKRTGEKVFLECVQDMDHENMFWYRQDPGLGLRLIYFSYDVKMKEKGDIPEGYSVSREKKERFSLILESASTNQTSMYLCASIRDRAADTQYFGPGTRLTVL.

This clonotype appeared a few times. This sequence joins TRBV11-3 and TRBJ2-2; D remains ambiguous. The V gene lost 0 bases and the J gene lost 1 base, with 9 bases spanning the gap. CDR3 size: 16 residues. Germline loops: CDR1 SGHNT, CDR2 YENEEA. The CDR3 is CASSLEGPENTGELFF. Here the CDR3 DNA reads TGTGCCAGCAGCTTAGAAGGGCCAGAGAACACCGGGGAGCTGTTTTTT.

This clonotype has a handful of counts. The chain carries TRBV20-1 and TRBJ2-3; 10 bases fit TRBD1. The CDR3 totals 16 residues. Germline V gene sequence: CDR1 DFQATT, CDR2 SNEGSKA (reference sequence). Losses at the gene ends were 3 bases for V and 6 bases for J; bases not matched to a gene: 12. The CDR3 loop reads CSARHRDRGIRDTQYF. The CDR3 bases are TGCAGTGCTAGGCACCGGGACAGGGGAATTCGGGATACGCAGTATTTT.

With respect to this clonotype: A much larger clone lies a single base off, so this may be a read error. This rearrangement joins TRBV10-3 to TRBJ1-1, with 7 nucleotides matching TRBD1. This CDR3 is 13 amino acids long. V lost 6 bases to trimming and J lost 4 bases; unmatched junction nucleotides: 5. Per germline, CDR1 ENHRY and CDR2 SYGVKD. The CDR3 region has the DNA TGTGCCATCAGCCCCGGGACAGCCACTGAAGCTTTCTTT. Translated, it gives CAISPGTATEAFF.

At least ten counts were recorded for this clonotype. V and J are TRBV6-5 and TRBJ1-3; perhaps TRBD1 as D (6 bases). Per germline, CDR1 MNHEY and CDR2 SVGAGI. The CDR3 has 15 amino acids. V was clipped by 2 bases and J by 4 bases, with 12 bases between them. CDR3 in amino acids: CASSYTGGQGNTIYF. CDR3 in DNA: TGTGCCAGCAGTTACACCGGGGGACAAGGAAACACCATATATTTT.

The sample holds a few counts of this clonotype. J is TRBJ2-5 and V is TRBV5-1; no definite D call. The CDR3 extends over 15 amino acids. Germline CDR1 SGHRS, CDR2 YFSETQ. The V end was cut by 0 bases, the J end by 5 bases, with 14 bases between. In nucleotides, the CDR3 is TGCGCCAGCAGCTTGGAGGGCGCGGAACGGGAGACCCAGTACTTC. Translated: CASSLEGAERETQYF.

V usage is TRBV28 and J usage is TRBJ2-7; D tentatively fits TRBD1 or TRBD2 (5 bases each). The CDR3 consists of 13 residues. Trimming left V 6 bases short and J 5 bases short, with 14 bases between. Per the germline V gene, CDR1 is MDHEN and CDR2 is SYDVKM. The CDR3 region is CASRRGSENEQYF. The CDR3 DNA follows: TGTGCCAGCAGGAGGGGTTCTGAAAACGAGCAGTACTTC. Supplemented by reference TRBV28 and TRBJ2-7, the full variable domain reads DVKVTQSSRYLVKRTGEKVFLECVQDMDHENMFWYRQDPGLGLRLIYFSYDVKMKEKGDIPEGYSVSREKKERFSLILESASTNQTSMYLCASRRGSENEQYFGPGTRLTVT.

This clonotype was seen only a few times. CDR3 protein: CASSLRLAGTGELFF. The CDR3 DNA follows: TGTGCCAGCAGCTTAAGACTAGCGGGGACCGGGGAGCTGTTTTTT. V usage is TRBV7-2 and J usage is TRBJ2-2; 11 bases map to TRBD2. J was trimmed by 5 bases and V by 2 bases; bases with no gene match: 1. Germline loops: CDR1 SGHTA, CDR2 FQGNSA. The CDR3 has 15 residues.

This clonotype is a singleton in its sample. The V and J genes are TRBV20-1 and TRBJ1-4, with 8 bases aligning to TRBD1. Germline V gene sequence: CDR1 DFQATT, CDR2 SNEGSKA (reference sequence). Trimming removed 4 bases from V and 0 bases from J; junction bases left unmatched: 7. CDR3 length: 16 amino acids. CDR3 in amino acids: CSATGQGGATNEKLFF. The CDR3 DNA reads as TGCAGTGCTACCGGACAGGGCGGCGCAACTAATGAAAAACTGTTTTTT.

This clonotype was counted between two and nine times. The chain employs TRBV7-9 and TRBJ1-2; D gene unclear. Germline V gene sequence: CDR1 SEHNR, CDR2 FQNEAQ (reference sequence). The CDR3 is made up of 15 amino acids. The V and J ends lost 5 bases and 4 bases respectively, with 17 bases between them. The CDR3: CASSLPVAEGYGYTF. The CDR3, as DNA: TGTGCCAGCAGCCTCCCTGTTGCGGAGGGCTATGGCTACACCTTC. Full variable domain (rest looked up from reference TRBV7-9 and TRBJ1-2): DTGVSQNPRHKITKRGQNVTFRCDPISEHNRLYWYRQTLGQGPEFLTYFQNEAQLEKSRLLSDRFSAERPKGSFSTLEIQRTEQGDSAMYLCASSLPVAEGYGYTFGSGTRLTVV.

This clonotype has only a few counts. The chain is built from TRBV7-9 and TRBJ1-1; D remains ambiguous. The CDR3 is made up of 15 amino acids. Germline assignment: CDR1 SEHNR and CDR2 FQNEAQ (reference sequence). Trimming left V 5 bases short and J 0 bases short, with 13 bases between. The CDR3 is CASSPAPGLNTEAFF. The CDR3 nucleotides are TGTGCCAGCAGCCCCGCTCCAGGACTGAACACTGAAGCTTTCTTT. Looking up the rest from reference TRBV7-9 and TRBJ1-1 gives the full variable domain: DTGVSQNPRHKITKRGQNVTFRCDPISEHNRLYWYRQTLGQGPEFLTYFQNEAQLEKSRLLSDRFSAERPKGSFSTLEIQRTEQGDSAMYLCASSPAPGLNTEAFFGQGTRLTVV.

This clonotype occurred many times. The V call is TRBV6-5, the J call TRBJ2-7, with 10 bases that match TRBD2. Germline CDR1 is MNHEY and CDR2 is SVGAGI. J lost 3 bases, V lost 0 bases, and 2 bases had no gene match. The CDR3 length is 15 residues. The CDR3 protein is CASSYSAGGYYEQYF. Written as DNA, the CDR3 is TGTGCCAGCAGTTACTCAGCGGGAGGGTACTACGAGCAGTACTTC.

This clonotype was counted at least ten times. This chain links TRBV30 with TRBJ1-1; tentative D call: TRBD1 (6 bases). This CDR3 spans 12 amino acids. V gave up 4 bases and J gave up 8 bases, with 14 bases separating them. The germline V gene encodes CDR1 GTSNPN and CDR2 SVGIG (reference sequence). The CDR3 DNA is TGTGCCTGGACGATCGGGGGGCGCGAAGCTTTCTTT. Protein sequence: CAWTIGGREAFF.

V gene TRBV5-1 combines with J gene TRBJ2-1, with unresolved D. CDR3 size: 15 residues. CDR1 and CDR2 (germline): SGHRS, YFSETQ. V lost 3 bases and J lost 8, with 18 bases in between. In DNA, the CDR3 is TGCGCCAGCAGCTCAAGAATCGGAGAAGTGGATGAGCAGTTCTTC. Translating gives CASSSRIGEVDEQFF.

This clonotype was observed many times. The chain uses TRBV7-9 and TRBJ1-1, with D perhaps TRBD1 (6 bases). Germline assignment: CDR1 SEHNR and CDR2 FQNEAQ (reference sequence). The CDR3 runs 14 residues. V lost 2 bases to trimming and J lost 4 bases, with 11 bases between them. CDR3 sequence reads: CASSLSGDRTEAFF. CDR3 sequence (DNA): TGTGCCAGCAGCTTATCAGGGGACCGCACTGAAGCTTTCTTT.

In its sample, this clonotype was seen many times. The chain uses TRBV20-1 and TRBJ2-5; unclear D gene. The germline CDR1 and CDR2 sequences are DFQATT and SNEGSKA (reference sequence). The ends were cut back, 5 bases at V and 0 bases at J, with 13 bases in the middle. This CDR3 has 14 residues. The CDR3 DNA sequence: TGCAGTGCTGCAGACATTGAATACCAAGAGACCCAGTACTTC. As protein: CSAADIEYQETQYF.

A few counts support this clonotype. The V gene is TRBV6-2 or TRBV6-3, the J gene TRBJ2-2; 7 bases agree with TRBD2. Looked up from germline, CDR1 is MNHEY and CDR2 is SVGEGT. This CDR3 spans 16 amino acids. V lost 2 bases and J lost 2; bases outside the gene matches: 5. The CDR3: CASSYGLVRNTGELFF. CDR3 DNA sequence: TGTGCCAGCAGTTACGGACTAGTACGAAACACCGGGGAGCTGTTTTTT.

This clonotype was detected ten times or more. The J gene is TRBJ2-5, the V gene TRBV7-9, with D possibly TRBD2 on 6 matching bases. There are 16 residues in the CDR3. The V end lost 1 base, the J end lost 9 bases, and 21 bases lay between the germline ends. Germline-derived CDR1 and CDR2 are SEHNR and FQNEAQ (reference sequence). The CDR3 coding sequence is TGTGCCAGCAGCTTAGTGGAGGGGATGGCGACGTTGGCCCAGTACTTC. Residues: CASSLVEGMATLAQYF.

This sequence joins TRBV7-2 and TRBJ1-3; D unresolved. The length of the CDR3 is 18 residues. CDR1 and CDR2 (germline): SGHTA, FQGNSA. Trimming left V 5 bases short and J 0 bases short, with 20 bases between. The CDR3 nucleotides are TGTGCCAGCAGCACACAGAGGTTTCGCAGGAGCTCTGGAAACACCATATATTTT. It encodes CASSTQRFRRSSGNTIYF.

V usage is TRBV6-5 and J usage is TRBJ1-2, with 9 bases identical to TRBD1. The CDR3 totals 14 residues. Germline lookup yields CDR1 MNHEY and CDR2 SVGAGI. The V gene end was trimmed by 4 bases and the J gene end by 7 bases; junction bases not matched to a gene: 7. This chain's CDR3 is CASSSLGTGLGYTF. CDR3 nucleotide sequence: TGTGCCAGCAGTTCGTTGGGGACAGGGCTTGGCTACACCTTC.

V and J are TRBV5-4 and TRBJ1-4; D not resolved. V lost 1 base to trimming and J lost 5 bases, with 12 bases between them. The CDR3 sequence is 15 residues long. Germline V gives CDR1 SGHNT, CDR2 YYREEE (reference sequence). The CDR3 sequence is CASSLSEQENEKLFF. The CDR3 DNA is TGTGCCAGCAGCTTGTCGGAACAAGAAAATGAAAAACTGTTTTTT.

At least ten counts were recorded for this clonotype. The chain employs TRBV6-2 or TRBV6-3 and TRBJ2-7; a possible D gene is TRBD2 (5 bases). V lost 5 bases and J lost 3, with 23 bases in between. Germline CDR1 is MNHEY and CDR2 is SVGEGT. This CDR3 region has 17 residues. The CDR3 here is CASSGKAWTGNSYEQYF. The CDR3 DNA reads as TGTGCCAGCAGTGGTAAAGCATGGACGGGGAATAGCTACGAGCAGTACTTC.

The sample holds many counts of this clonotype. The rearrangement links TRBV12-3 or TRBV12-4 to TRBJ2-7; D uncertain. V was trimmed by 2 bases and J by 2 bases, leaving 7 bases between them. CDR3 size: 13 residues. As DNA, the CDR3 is TGTGCCAGCAGTTTATGGCCCGCCTACGAGCAGTACTTC. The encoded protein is CASSLWPAYEQYF.

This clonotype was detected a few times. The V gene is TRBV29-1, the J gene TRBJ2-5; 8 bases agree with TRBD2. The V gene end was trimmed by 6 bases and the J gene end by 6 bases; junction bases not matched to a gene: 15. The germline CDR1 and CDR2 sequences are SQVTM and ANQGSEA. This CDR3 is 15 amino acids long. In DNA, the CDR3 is TGCAGCGTGCCAATTGGACCGGGGGGGGTACAGACCCAGTACTTC. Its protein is CSVPIGPGGVQTQYF.